The 25 T cell receptor beta chains presented below share a single source sample, sequenced in a study of cytomegalovirus exposure and HLA in healthy donors. The study ran its PCR with 60 Vbeta and 13 Jbeta primers. The protocol was immunoSEQ multiplex PCR, while the TCRdb copy is restricted to in-frame clones and leaves out a portion. The sample includes some 170,000 clones, about 81% seen only once; the top ten take 1.9%. The sample taken for sequencing was PBMCs. Receptors originate from a woman between 18 and 30 years old in good health and CMV-seronegative.

CDR3 coding DNA: TGTGCCAGCAGTTACGGGACACCGTCTGGAAACACCATATATTTT. Its translation: CASSYGTPSGNTIYF. V and J are TRBV6-6 and TRBJ1-3, with D perhaps matching TRBD1 (6 bases). The CDR3 has 15 residues. Trimming pared 2 bases from V and 1 base from J, leaving 9 bases between. Germline-derived CDR1 and CDR2 are MNHNY and SVGAGI (reference sequence).

The chain recombines TRBV7-2 with TRBJ2-3; D unclear. The CDR3 consists of 14 residues. Germline CDR1 and CDR2: SGHTA and FQGNSA. The V and J ends lost 4 bases and 0 bases respectively, with 8 bases between them. The CDR3 reads CASSSYLSTDTQYF. The CDR3, as DNA: TGTGCCAGCAGCTCCTACTTGAGCACAGATACGCAGTATTTT.

This clone was recorded only once. This sequence joins TRBV5-5 and TRBJ1-1; D perhaps matches TRBD1 (5 bases). Germline CDR1 is SGHKS and CDR2 is YYEKEE (reference sequence). The ends were cut back, 0 bases at V and 0 bases at J, with 9 bases in the middle. This CDR3 contains 15 residues. Here the CDR3 reads CASSLDPGMNTEAFF. In DNA, the CDR3 is TGTGCCAGCAGCTTGGACCCAGGGATGAACACTGAAGCTTTCTTT.

The chain is built from TRBV5-1 and TRBJ1-5, with unresolved D. CDR3 size: 13 residues. Per germline, CDR1 SGHRS and CDR2 YFSETQ. Trimming pared 0 bases from V and 4 bases from J, leaving 5 bases between. The CDR3 coding sequence is TGCGCCAGCAGCTTGGCCCTAAATCAGCCCCAGCATTTT. Its translation is CASSLALNQPQHF.

V usage is TRBV2 and J usage is TRBJ1-2, with a tentative D call TRBD1 (5 bases). CDR3 length: 14 amino acids. Germline V gene sequence: CDR1 SNHLY, CDR2 FYNNEI. The germline V and J ends were trimmed by 6 bases and 1 base, with 12 bases remaining between them. The CDR3 sequence: CASRVAGNNYGYTF. The CDR3 region has the DNA TGTGCCAGCAGGGTGGCAGGGAATAACTATGGCTACACCTTC.

This chain uses TRBV27 with TRBJ2-5, with 10 bases matching TRBD1. Judging by the DNA end, TRBJ2-7 fits better; the J call may be wrong. The length of the CDR3 is 14 residues. The germline gives CDR1 MNHEY, CDR2 SMNVEV (reference sequence). The CDR3 DNA is TGTGCCAGCAGTCTAGGACAGGGGGCCTACGAGCAGTACTTC. Translated: CASSLGQGAYEQYF.

The V call is TRBV7-8, the J call TRBJ2-3; 10 bases map to TRBD2. The V segment lost 5 bases and the J segment 3 bases; nucleotides outside the gene matches: 14. In germline, CDR1 is SGHVS, CDR2 FQNEAQ. The CDR3 covers 18 residues. The CDR3 here is CASSPVLAGATGTDTQYF. CDR3 nucleotide sequence: TGTGCCAGCAGCCCTGTCCTAGCGGGAGCAACTGGGACAGATACGCAGTATTTT.

This clone has a handful of counts. The rearrangement links TRBV6-5 to TRBJ1-2, with 7 bases matching TRBD1. The CDR3 loop spans 15 amino acids. Germline loops: CDR1 MNHEY, CDR2 SVGAGI. Losses at the gene ends were 2 bases for V and 7 bases for J; bases not matched to a gene: 10. For the CDR3, the DNA is TGTGCCAGCAGTTACAGTGAAACAGGGGCTAGTGGCTACACCTTC. Protein sequence: CASSYSETGASGYTF.

The V gene is TRBV9, the J gene TRBJ2-5; 9 bases are shared with TRBD1. Germline CDR1 SGDLS, CDR2 YYNGEE. CDR3 length equals 15 residues. The J segment lost 5 bases and the V segment lost 0 bases, leaving 5 bases of the junction unmatched. The CDR3 coding sequence is TGTGCCAGCAGCGTAGAAACAGGGGGCATGGAGACCCAGTACTTC. Its translation is CASSVETGGMETQYF. Using reference TRBV9 and TRBJ2-5 for the parts outside the CDR3, the full variable domain is DSGVTQTPKHLITATGQRVTLRCSPRSGDLSVYWYQQSLDQGLQFLIQYYNGEERAKGNILERFSAQQFPDLHSELNLSSLELGDSALYFCASSVETGGMETQYFGPGTRLLVL.

The CDR3: CASSLGLDRELGYEQYF. CDR3 coding DNA: TGCGCCAGCAGCTTGGGCCTAGACAGGGAACTTGGCTACGAGCAGTACTTC. The chain has TRBV5-1 and TRBJ2-7, with TRBD1 identical over 7 bases. The germline V gene encodes CDR1 SGHRS and CDR2 YFSETQ. The CDR3 totals 17 residues. V lost 0 bases to trimming and J lost 3 bases; unmatched junction nucleotides: 12.

Here the CDR3 reads CAISGTGGQETQYF. The CDR3 DNA reads as TGTGCCATCAGCGGGACAGGAGGACAGGAGACCCAGTACTTC. The rearrangement joins TRBV10-3 to TRBJ2-5; 8 bases line up with TRBD1. Trimming cost V 6 bases and J 5 bases; bases outside gene matches: 8. CDR1 and CDR2 (germline): ENHRY, SYGVKD. The CDR3 is made up of 14 amino acids.

This sequence joins TRBV7-8 and TRBJ1-2, with 11 positions matching TRBD1. Trimming took 0 bases from V and 7 from J; bases not matched to a gene: 4. Germline values: CDR1 SGHVS, CDR2 FQNEAQ. The CDR3 runs to 15 residues. The DNA of the CDR3 is TGTGCCAGCAGCTTAGCGTGGACAGGGGGCAGTGGCTACACCTTC. Amino acid sequence: CASSLAWTGGSGYTF. The entire variable domain, with the rest obtained from reference TRBV7-8 and TRBJ1-2, is as follows: GAGVSQSPRYKVAKRGQDVALRCDPISGHVSLFWYQQALGQGPEFLTYFQNEAQLDKSGLPSDRFFAERPEGSVSTLKIQRTQQEDSAVYLCASSLAWTGGSGYTFGSGTRLTVV.

This chain joins TRBV2 and TRBJ2-3, with D uncertain. The length of the CDR3 is 14 residues. Trimming pared 3 bases from V and 1 base from J, leaving 8 bases between. Germline V gene data show CDR1 as SNHLY and CDR2 as FYNNEI. The CDR3 sequence is CASSDPGRTDTQYF. DNA of the CDR3: TGTGCCAGCAGTGACCCAGGCCGCACAGATACGCAGTATTTT.

The chain employs TRBV12-5 and TRBJ2-4; 7 nucleotides match TRBD2. The V gene end was trimmed by 5 bases and the J gene end by 3 bases; junction bases not matched to a gene: 4. The CDR3 sequence is 14 residues long. CDR1 is LGHNT and CDR2 is FRNRAP in the germline V gene. CDR3 DNA: TGTGCTAGTGGTCCGGGGGGTGACAAAAACATTCAGTACTTC. Residues: CASGPGGDKNIQYF.

The V call is TRBV18, the J call TRBJ1-1, with D perhaps matching TRBD1 (5 bases). The ends were cut back, 3 bases at V and 0 bases at J, with 11 bases in the middle. The CDR3 totals 15 residues. The germline V gene encodes CDR1 KGHSH and CDR2 LQKENI. DNA of the CDR3: TGTGCCAGCTCACCCAATAGGGGCATGAACACTGAAGCTTTCTTT. Protein product: CASSPNRGMNTEAFF.

The chain has TRBV18 and TRBJ2-1, with 8 bases matching TRBD2. The CDR3 length is 13 residues. The ends lost 6 bases at V and 7 bases at J; junction bases unmatched: 5. CDR1 KGHSH and CDR2 LQKENI come from the germline V gene. This CDR3 reads CASSPGLGNEQFF. CDR3 bases: TGTGCCAGCTCGCCGGGACTAGGGAATGAGCAGTTCTTC.

The V and J genes are TRBV15 and TRBJ1-5; 9 bases line up with TRBD1. CDR3 length: 17 amino acids. Per the germline V gene, CDR1 is LNHNV and CDR2 is YYDKDF (reference sequence). With 3 bases clipped from V and 4 bases from J, the junction kept 10 bases outside the gene matches. The CDR3 DNA sequence: TGTGCCACCAGCAGGCCGGGACAGGGATTCTCAAATCAGCCCCAGCATTTT. Protein sequence: CATSRPGQGFSNQPQHF.

The V gene is TRBV5-5, the J gene TRBJ2-5; the D gene is possibly TRBD2 (5 bases). This CDR3 comprises 14 residues. The germline CDR1 and CDR2 sequences are SGHKS and YYEKEE (reference sequence). Trimming pared 0 bases from V and 0 bases from J, leaving 6 bases between. The CDR3 sequence is CASSLERYQETQYF. CDR3 sequence (DNA): TGTGCCAGCAGCTTGGAGCGGTACCAAGAGACCCAGTACTTC.

The chain carries TRBV19 and TRBJ1-5; TRBD1 matches at 7 bases. CDR3 length: 14 amino acids. Germline CDR1 and CDR2: LNHDA and SQIVND (reference sequence). J gave up 0 bases and V 5 bases, and 1 base lay outside the gene matches. The CDR3 nucleotides read TGTGCCAGTAGTGACAGGGCTAGCAATCAGCCCCAGCATTTT. This sequence encodes CASSDRASNQPQHF.

The V gene is TRBV5-4, the J gene TRBJ2-1, with 14 bases matching TRBD2. CDR3 length: 15 residues. Germline CDR1 is SGHNT and CDR2 is YYREEE (reference sequence). V was clipped by 4 bases and J by 15 bases; unmatched bases: 12. The CDR3 loop is CASSQPTSGRAGPFF. The CDR3 bases are TGTGCCAGCAGCCAACCGACTAGCGGGAGGGCCGGACCGTTCTTC.

The genes are TRBV19 and TRBJ1-1, with no clear D. With 3 bases removed from V and 3 bases from J, the gap between germline ends came to 11 bases. The CDR3 totals 14 residues. CDR1 is LNHDA, CDR2 SQIVND, per germline (reference sequence). DNA of the CDR3: TGTGCCAGTAGTATTGTGGGCACGGACACTGAAGCTTTCTTT. It codes for CASSIVGTDTEAFF. The full variable domain, rest sourced from reference TRBV19 and TRBJ1-1, is DGGITQSPKYLFRKEGQNVTLSCEQNLNHDAMYWYRQDPGQGLRLIYYSQIVNDFQKGDIAEGYSVSREKKESFPLTVTSAQKNPTAFYLCASSIVGTDTEAFFGQGTRLTVV.

The V and J genes are TRBV6-1 and TRBJ1-2, with D possibly matching TRBD1 (5 bases). The germline V gene has CDR1 MNHNS and CDR2 SASEGT. V dropped 2 bases and J dropped 8 bases, with 15 bases sitting between them. This CDR3 spans 14 amino acids. The CDR3 DNA reads TGTGCCAGCAGTGAATTATCGGCAGGGCGCGGCTACACCTTC. Protein: CASSELSAGRGYTF.

V is TRBV28 and J is TRBJ2-7; D unclear. The length of the CDR3 is 19 residues. V was trimmed by 3 bases and J by 0 bases, leaving 24 bases between them. Germline CDR1 is MDHEN and CDR2 is SYDVKM. This CDR3 reads CASSFLGGDELYLSYEQYF. The CDR3, as DNA: TGTGCCAGCAGTTTTCTAGGTGGTGACGAATTATATCTCTCCTACGAGCAGTACTTC.

As concerns this clone: A junction end diverges from the germline sequence, so it may reflect a read error. The rearrangement links TRBV7-9 to TRBJ2-7; D unresolved. The CDR3 has 13 amino acids. The germline gives CDR1 SEHNR, CDR2 FQNEAQ (reference sequence). This chain's CDR3 is CSSSPTSSYEQYF. The CDR3 region has the DNA TGTTCCAGCAGCCCCACCAGTTCCTACGAGCAGTACTTC. Complete variable domain (other parts from reference TRBV7-9 and TRBJ2-7): DTGVSQNPRHKITKRGQNVTFRCDPISEHNRLYWYRQTLGQGPEFLTYFQNEAQLEKSRLLSDRFSAERPKGSFSTLEIQRTEQGDSAMYLCSSSPTSSYEQYFGPGTRLTVT.

The rearrangement joins TRBV6-5 to TRBJ1-1; TRBD1 is a possible D gene (5 bases). The CDR3 runs 13 residues. Germline values: CDR1 MNHEY, CDR2 SVGAGI. V was clipped by 6 bases and J by 6 bases, with 14 bases between them. CDR3 sequence (DNA): TGTGCCAGCAGCTACCAGGCGGGGGCTGAAGCTTTCTTT. The encoded protein is CASSYQAGAEAFF.